A selection of T cell receptor beta chains follows, all from one sample in a study of cytomegalovirus exposure and HLA in healthy donors. Sequencing was performed with immunoSEQ multiplex PCR; in TCRdb, only in-frame clones are kept and a portion is missing. Its table lists tens of thousands of clones. Sequencing was performed on PBMCs. The receptors shown here come from a boy aged 5-17 years in good health and CMV-seronegative. Both conserved end residues are part of each CDR3. The order of the fields is clone size, J gene, V gene, D gene, CDR3 protein, CDR3 DNA. D genes are given only for firm matches. Clone size is not always given. Where it is, it says once, few, many or a class for expanded clones.

-,TRBJ1-6,TRBV5-6,-,CASSRKDILTLHF,TGTGCCAGCAGCCGAAAGGACATTTTAACCCTCCACTTT
-,TRBJ1-1,TRBV7-9,-,CASSSEAGANTEAFF,TGTGCCAGCAGCTCAGAGGCGGGGGCGAACACTGAAGCTTTCTTT
-,TRBJ2-7,TRBV19,TRBD1,CASSIPRGTGFGEQYF,TGTGCCAGTAGTATACCCCGAGGGACAGGGTTCGGCGAGCAGTACTTC
-,TRBJ2-3,TRBV4-3,-,CASADTRVPDTQYF,TGCGCCAGCGCGGACACTCGGGTCCCAGATACGCAGTATTTT
-,TRBJ1-4,TRBV30,-,CAWSPGDNNEKLFF,TGTGCCTGGAGCCCAGGGGACAATAATGAAAAACTGTTTTTT
-,TRBJ2-5,TRBV15,TRBD1,CATSSPGTGLQETQYF,TGTGCCACCAGCAGCCCCGGGACAGGCTTACAAGAGACCCAGTACTTC
-,TRBJ1-6,TRBV5-1,-,CASSLGQGLADYNSPLHF,TGCGCCAGCAGCTTGGGTCAGGGATTAGCCGACTATAATTCACCCCTCCACTTT
-,TRBJ2-2,TRBV11-2,TRBD1,CASSLEGQGNTGELFF,TGTGCCAGCAGCTTAGAGGGACAGGGGAACACCGGGGAGCTGTTTTTT
-,TRBJ2-2,TRBV5-1,TRBD2,CASSSGERGPGELFF,TGCGCCAGCAGCAGCGGGGAGAGGGGACCCGGGGAGCTGTTTTTT
-,TRBJ2-2,TRBV29-1,-,CSVVGTNNTGELFF,TGCAGCGTTGTCGGGACAAATAACACCGGGGAGCTGTTTTTT
-,TRBJ2-7,TRBV19,-,CASSVLDRGEQYF,TGTGCCAGTAGTGTACTGGACCGGGGCGAGCAGTACTTC
-,TRBJ2-2,TRBV18,TRBD1,CASSPGQGVSLTGELFF,TGTGCCAGCTCACCGGGACAGGGGGTCAGTCTCACCGGGGAGCTGTTTTTT
-,TRBJ2-1,TRBV30,-,CAWKEGGDHNEQFF,TGTGCCTGGAAAGAGGGGGGGGATCACAATGAGCAGTTCTTC
-,TRBJ1-1,TRBV5-6,-,CASSFEGGSGGATEAFF,TGTGCCAGCAGCTTTGAGGGGGGCTCGGGGGGCGCCACTGAAGCTTTCTTT
-,TRBJ1-1,TRBV2,TRBD1,CASCPRQGVPEAFF,TGTGCCAGCTGCCCTAGACAGGGTGTCCCTGAAGCTTTCTTT
-,TRBJ2-7,TRBV5-1,TRBD2,CASSTSGASYEQYF,TGCGCCAGCAGCACTAGCGGAGCCTCCTACGAGCAGTACTTC
-,TRBJ2-3,TRBV11-2,-,CASSLGGGPGDTQYF,TGTGCCAGCAGCTTAGGGGGGGGGCCCGGAGATACGCAGTATTTT
-,TRBJ1-2,TRBV11-2,TRBD1,CASSFGTGVNYGYTF,TGTGCCAGCAGCTTCGGGACAGGAGTTAACTATGGCTACACCTTC
-,TRBJ1-6,TRBV5-1,-,CASSLDPGVEPLHF,TGCGCCAGCAGCTTGGATCCAGGGGTGGAACCCCTCCACTTT
-,TRBJ1-5,TRBV5-1,-,CASSLAAGGHQPQHF,TGCGCCAGCAGCTTGGCCGCGGGGGGCCATCAGCCCCAGCATTTT
-,TRBJ2-7,TRBV27,-,CASSFGGLYEQYF,TGTGCCAGCAGTTTTGGGGGACTCTACGAGCAGTACTTC
-,TRBJ2-1,TRBV27,-,CASGVNGEQFF,TGTGCCAGCGGAGTTAACGGGGAGCAGTTCTTC
-,TRBJ2-1,TRBV7-9,TRBD1,CASSPRDREFEQFF,TGTGCCAGCAGCCCCCGGGACAGGGAGTTCGAGCAGTTCTTC
-,TRBJ2-7,TRBV5-5,TRBD2,CASRAAGVGEQYF,TGTGCCAGCAGAGCAGCGGGGGTGGGGGAGCAGTACTTC
-,TRBJ2-7,TRBV7-8,TRBD1,CASSLRDRAYEQYF,TGTGCCAGCAGCTTACGGGACAGGGCTTACGAGCAGTACTTC
-,TRBJ2-5,TRBV9,TRBD1,CASSVQISGQQETQYF,TGTGCCAGCAGCGTCCAGATCTCGGGACAGCAAGAGACCCAGTACTTC
-,TRBJ1-1,TRBV4-2,-,CASSQDLKGDTEAFF,TGTGCCAGCAGCCAAGATTTGAAAGGGGACACTGAAGCTTTCTTT
-,TRBJ2-6,TRBV29-1,TRBD1,CSVVGQGLAGANVLTF,TGCAGCGTTGTCGGACAGGGACTCGCTGGGGCCAACGTCCTGACTTTC
-,TRBJ1-3,TRBV9,-,CASSVDNRVGNTIYF,TGTGCCAGCAGCGTAGATAACAGGGTTGGAAACACCATATATTTT
-,TRBJ2-7,TRBV7-9,-,CASSPAPGVYEQYF,TGTGCCAGCAGCCCAGCCCCGGGAGTCTACGAGCAGTACTTC
-,TRBJ2-1,TRBV10-1,TRBD1,CASIGGRTGSSWGYNEQFF,TGCGCCAGCATTGGAGGGCGGACAGGGAGTTCTTGGGGGTACAATGAGCAGTTCTTC
-,TRBJ1-2,TRBV30,-,CAHQLGANYGYTF,TGTGCCCATCAACTAGGTGCTAACTATGGCTACACCTTC
-,TRBJ1-3,TRBV30,TRBD1,CAWSAVTGESGNTIYF,TGCGCCTGGAGTGCCGTAACAGGGGAGTCTGGAAACACCATATATTTT
-,TRBJ1-4,TRBV4-2,-,CASSRELGINEKLFF,TGTGCCAGCAGCCGGGAGTTGGGAATTAATGAAAAACTGTTTTTT
-,TRBJ2-6,TRBV18,-,CASSPIGTGGANVLTF,TGTGCCAGCTCACCCATTGGGACTGGTGGGGCCAACGTCCTGACTTTC
-,TRBJ1-5,TRBV6-5,-,CASSSGGPHQPQHF,TGTGCCAGCAGTTCCGGGGGTCCTCATCAGCCCCAGCATTTT
-,TRBJ2-1,TRBV29-1,TRBD2,CSVGQLGTSGYNEQFF,TGCAGCGTGGGACAGCTGGGGACTAGCGGTTACAATGAGCAGTTCTTC
-,TRBJ1-5,TRBV6-5,-,CASRTQGGSSQPQHF,TGTGCCAGCAGGACCCAAGGGGGTTCCAGTCAGCCCCAGCATTTT
-,TRBJ1-5,TRBV2,-,CARGGGRDQPQHF,TGTGCCAGGGGAGGAGGACGTGATCAGCCCCAGCATTTT
-,TRBJ1-3,TRBV5-1,TRBD1,CASSATGGSGNTIYF,TGCGCCAGCAGCGCCACAGGGGGCTCTGGAAACACCATATATTTT
-,TRBJ2-1,TRBV5-1,-,CASSFLESSYNEQFF,TGCGCCAGCAGCTTTCTAGAGAGCTCCTACAATGAGCAGTTCTTC
-,TRBJ1-1,TRBV5-1,TRBD1,CASSSPDRLNTEAFF,TGCGCCAGCAGCTCCCCGGACAGGTTGAACACTGAAGCTTTCTTT
-,TRBJ1-5,TRBV18,-,CASSPQSLTGSNQPQHF,TGTGCCAGCTCACCACAGTCTCTTACGGGAAGCAATCAGCCCCAGCATTTT
-,TRBJ1-5,TRBV27,TRBD1,CASSLGTGLQHF,TGTGCCAGCAGTTTAGGGACAGGCCTCCAGCATTTT
medium-sized,TRBJ1-1,TRBV7-9,-,CASSLKMPGTEAFF,TGTGCCAGCAGCTTAAAGATGCCGGGAACTGAAGCTTTCTTT
-,TRBJ2-3,TRBV10-2,TRBD2,CASSGTSLPTNPSTDTQYF,TGCGCCAGCAGCGGGACTAGCCTGCCGACCAACCCTAGCACAGATACGCAGTATTTT
-,TRBJ2-6,TRBV4-1,-,CASSQDVGAGSGANVLTF,TGCGCCAGCAGCCAAGATGTGGGGGCTGGCTCTGGGGCCAACGTCCTGACTTTC
-,TRBJ1-2,TRBV14,TRBD1,CASSLGQGRSYGYTF,TGTGCCAGCAGCCTAGGACAGGGAAGGAGCTATGGCTACACCTTC
-,TRBJ2-5,TRBV5-4,-,CASSQEGTGTQYF,TGCGCCAGCAGCCAAGAGGGCACGGGGACCCAGTACTTC
-,TRBJ1-1,TRBV5-6,-,CASSSGTMGEAFF,TGTGCCAGCAGCTCCGGGACAATGGGGGAAGCTTTCTTT
-,TRBJ1-1,TRBV15,TRBD1,CATSDRGSMNTEAFF,TGTGCCACTTCGGACAGGGGGAGCATGAACACTGAAGCTTTCTTT
-,TRBJ1-1,TRBV7-2,-,CASRLTGVRTEAFF,TGTGCCAGCAGGTTAACAGGAGTGAGGACTGAAGCTTTCTTT
-,TRBJ1-5,TRBV2,-,CASSPGNNQPQHF,TGTGCCAGCAGTCCGGGGAACAATCAGCCCCAGCATTTT
-,TRBJ2-3,TRBV14,TRBD2,CASARDYSTDTQYF,TGTGCCAGCGCCAGGGACTATAGCACAGATACGCAGTATTTT